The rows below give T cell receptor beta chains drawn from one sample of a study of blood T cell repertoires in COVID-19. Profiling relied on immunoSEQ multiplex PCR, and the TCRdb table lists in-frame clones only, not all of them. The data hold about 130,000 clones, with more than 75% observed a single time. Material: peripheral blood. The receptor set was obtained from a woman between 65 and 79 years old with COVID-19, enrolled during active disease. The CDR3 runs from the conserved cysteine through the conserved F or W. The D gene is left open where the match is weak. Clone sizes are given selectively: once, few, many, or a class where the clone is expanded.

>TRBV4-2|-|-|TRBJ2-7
TGTGCCAGCAGCCAAGAGTCGCTAGTCGGCGAGCAGTACTTC
CASSQESLVGEQYF
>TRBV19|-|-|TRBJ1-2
TGTGCCAGTAGTATTTCGGTTTATGGCTACACCTTC
CASSISVYGYTF
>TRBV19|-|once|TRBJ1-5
TGTGCCAGTAGTATCGGCGGCCGCCCGGTGCCCCAGCATTTT
CASSIGGRPVPQHF
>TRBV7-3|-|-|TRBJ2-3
TGTGCCAGCAGCAATTCGGGACTCCTCACAGATACGCAGTATTTT
CASSNSGLLTDTQYF
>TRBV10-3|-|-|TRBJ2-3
TGTGCCATCCGAGGGGGGGGGCCGATGGGAGATACGCAGTATTTT
CAIRGGGPMGDTQYF
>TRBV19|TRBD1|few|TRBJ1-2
TGTGCCACCAGGGGGATTACAGGGGGCTTATCGTATGGCTACACCTTC
CATRGITGGLSYGYTF
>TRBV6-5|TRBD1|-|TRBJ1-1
TGTGCCAGCAGTTATCTAACAGGGGTGAACACTGAAGCTTTCTTT
CASSYLTGVNTEAFF
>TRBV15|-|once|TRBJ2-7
TGTGCCACCAGCAGCACAGGGGAGGAACCACGCGAGCAGTACTTC
CATSSTGEEPREQYF
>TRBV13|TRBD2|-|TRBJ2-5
TGTGCCAGCAGCTTAGAAGCGGGGGGGTACCAAGAGACCCAGTACTTC
CASSLEAGGYQETQYF
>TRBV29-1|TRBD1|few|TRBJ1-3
TGCAGCGTTATACCACAGGGGTTGGGAAACACCATATATTTT
CSVIPQGLGNTIYF
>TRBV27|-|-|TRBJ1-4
TGTGCCAGCAGTCCGCGGACACGAACTAATGAAAAACTGTTTTTT
CASSPRTRTNEKLFF
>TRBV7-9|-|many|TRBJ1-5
TGTGCCAGCAGCTTAGGTCTTGAGCAGCCCCAGCATTTT
CASSLGLEQPQHF
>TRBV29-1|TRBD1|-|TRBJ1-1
TGCAGCGCTGACAGGGGACGAACTGAAGCTTTCTTT
CSADRGRTEAFF
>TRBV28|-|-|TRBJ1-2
TGTGCCAGCAGTTTTAACGGGAGGCCGGGCTACACCTTC
CASSFNGRPGYTF
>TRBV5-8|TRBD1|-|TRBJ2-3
TGTGCCAGCAGCTTGGGGACGGACAGGAACACAGATACGCAGTATTTT
CASSLGTDRNTDTQYF
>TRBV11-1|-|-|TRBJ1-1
TGTGCCAGCAGCCCCGAACAGGGCACTGAAGCTTTCTTT
CASSPEQGTEAFF
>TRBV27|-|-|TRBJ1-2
TGTGCCAGCAGTTACACGATGGGGACAAACTATGGCTACACCTTC
CASSYTMGTNYGYTF
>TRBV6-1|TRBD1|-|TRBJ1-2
TGTGCCAGCAGTGGGGACAGGTCCGTGGGGCACTATGGCTACACCTTC
CASSGDRSVGHYGYTF
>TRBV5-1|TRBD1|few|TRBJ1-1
TGCGCCAGCAGCTTGGGGACAGGGTGGGGGTCTGAAGCTTTCTTT
CASSLGTGWGSEAFF
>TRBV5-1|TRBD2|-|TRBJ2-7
TGCGCCAGCAGCCCACGCTCGGGAGGGGTCGGGGGGCCCGGCTACGAGCAGTACTTC
CASSPRSGGVGGPGYEQYF
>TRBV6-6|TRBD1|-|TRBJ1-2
TGTGCCAGCAGTTACCCGACAGGGGGGGACTATGGCTACACCTTC
CASSYPTGGDYGYTF
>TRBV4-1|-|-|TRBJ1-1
TGCGCCAGCAGCCTTTCGGGCGGGGGGAACACTGAAGCTTTCTTT
CASSLSGGGNTEAFF
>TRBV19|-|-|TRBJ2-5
TGTGCCAGTAGTATAGGGGGGGTCGCACAACATGGGGAGACCCAGTACTTC
CASSIGGVAQHGETQYF
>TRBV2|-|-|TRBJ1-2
TGTGCCAGCAGCCCCGGCGGGTTAGATAACTATGGCTACACCTTC
CASSPGGLDNYGYTF
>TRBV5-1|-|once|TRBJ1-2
TGCGCCAGCAGCCCGGGAATCGGGACTTTACAAGCTAACTATGGCTACACCTTC
CASSPGIGTLQANYGYTF
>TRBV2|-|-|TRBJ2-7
TGTGCCAGCAGTGAAGCGGGTAGGCAGGGCCTATCACCCACCTACGAGCAGTACTTC
CASSEAGRQGLSPTYEQYF
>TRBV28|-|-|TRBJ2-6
TGTGCCAGCAGTCTGTCGACAGTCTCTGGGGCCAACGTCCTGACTTTC
CASSLSTVSGANVLTF
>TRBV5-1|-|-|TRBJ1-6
TGCGCCAGCAGCTTCGGGGGGAGTCCGTTGAATTCACCCCTCCACTTT
CASSFGGSPLNSPLHF
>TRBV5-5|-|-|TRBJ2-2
TGTGCCAGCAGCCTAGCCCAGACGAACACCGGGGAGCTGTTTTTT
CASSLAQTNTGELFF
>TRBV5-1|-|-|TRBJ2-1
TGCGCCAGCAGCATAGAGTACAGGGTCGCCTACAATGAGCAGTTCTTC
CASSIEYRVAYNEQFF
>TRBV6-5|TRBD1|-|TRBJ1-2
TGTGCCAGCAGTTTACAGGGGGGCTATGGCTACACCTTC
CASSLQGGYGYTF
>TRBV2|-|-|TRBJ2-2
TGTGCCAGCAGTGTCGTTCCGGGGGTAACCGGGGAGCTGTTTTTT
CASSVVPGVTGELFF
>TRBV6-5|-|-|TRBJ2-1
TGTGCCAGCAGTTACGATGGGGGGAAGGATGAGCAGTTCTTC
CASSYDGGKDEQFF
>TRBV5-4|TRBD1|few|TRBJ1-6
TGTGCCAGCAGAACCGGGACAGGGCATTCACCCCTCCACTTT
CASRTGTGHSPLHF
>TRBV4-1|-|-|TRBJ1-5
TGCGCCAGCAGCCAAGAACCCCCCGGGGTCGGGCAGCCCCAGCATTTT
CASSQEPPGVGQPQHF